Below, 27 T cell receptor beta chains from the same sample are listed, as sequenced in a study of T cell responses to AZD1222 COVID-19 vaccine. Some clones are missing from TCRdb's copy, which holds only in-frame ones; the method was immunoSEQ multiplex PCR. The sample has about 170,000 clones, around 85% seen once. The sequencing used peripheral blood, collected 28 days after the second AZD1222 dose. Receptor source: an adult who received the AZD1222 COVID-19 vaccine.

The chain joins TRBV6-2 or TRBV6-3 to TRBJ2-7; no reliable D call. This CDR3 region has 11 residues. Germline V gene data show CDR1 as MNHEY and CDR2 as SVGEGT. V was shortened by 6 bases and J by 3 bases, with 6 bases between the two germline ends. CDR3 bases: TGTGCCAGCAGCCTCTTCTACGAGCAGTACTTC. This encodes CASSLFYEQYF.

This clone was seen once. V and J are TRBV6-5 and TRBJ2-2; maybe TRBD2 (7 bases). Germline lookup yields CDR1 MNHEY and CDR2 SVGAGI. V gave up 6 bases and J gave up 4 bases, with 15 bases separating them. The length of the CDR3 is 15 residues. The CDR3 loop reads CASRWGGSSTGELFF. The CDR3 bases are TGTGCCAGCAGGTGGGGGGGCTCGTCCACCGGGGAGCTGTTTTTT.

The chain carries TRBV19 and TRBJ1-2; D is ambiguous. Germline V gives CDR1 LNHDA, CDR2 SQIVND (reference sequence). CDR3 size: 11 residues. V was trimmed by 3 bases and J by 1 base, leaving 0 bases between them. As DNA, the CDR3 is TGTGCCAGTAGTATTAACTATGGCTACACCTTC. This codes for CASSINYGYTF.

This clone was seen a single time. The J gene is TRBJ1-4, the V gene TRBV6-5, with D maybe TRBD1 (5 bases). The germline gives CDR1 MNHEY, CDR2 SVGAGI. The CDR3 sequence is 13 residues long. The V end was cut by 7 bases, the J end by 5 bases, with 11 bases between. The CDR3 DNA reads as TGTGCCAGCATGTGGGACCTGAATGAAAAACTGTTTTTT. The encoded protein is CASMWDLNEKLFF.

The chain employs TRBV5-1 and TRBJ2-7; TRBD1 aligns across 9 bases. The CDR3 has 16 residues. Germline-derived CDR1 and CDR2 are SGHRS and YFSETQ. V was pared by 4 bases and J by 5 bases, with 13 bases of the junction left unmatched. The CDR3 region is CASSNHFRDREDEQYF. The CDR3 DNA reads TGCGCCAGCAGCAACCATTTTCGGGACAGGGAAGACGAGCAGTACTTC.

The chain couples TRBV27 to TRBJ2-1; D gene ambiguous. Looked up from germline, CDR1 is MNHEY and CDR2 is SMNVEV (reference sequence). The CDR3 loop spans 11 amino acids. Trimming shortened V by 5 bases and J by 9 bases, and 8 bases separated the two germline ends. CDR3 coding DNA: TGTGCCAGCAGTCGTGGTGGTGAGCAGTTCTTC. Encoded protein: CASSRGGEQFF.

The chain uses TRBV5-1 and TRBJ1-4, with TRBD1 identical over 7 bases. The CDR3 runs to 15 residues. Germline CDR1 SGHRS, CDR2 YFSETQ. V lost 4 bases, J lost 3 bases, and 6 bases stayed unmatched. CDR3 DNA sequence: TGCGCCAGCAGCAGTGCAGGGGGTCCTAATGAAAAACTGTTTTTT. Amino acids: CASSSAGGPNEKLFF.

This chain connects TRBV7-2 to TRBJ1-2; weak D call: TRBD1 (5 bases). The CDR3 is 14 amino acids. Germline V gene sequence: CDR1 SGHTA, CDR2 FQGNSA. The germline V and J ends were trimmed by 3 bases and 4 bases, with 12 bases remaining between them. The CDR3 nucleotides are TGTGCCAGCAGCTTGGTGTTGCAGGGCTATGGCTACACCTTC. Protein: CASSLVLQGYGYTF. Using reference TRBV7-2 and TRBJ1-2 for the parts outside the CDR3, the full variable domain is GAGVSQSPSNKVTEKGKDVELRCDPISGHTALYWYRQSLGQGLEFLIYFQGNSAPDKSGLPSDRFSAERTGGSVSTLTIQRTQQEDSAVYLCASSLVLQGYGYTFGSGTRLTVV.

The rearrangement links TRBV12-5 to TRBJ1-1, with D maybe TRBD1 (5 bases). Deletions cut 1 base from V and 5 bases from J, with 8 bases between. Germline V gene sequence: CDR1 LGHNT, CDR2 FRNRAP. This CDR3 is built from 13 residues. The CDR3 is CASGLGAGTEAFF. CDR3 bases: TGTGCTAGTGGTTTGGGGGCAGGGACTGAAGCTTTCTTT. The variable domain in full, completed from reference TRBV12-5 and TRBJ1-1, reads DARVTQTPRHKVTEMGQEVTMRCQPILGHNTVFWYRQTMMQGLELLAYFRNRAPLDDSGMPKDRFSAEMPDATLATLKIQPSEPRDSAVYFCASGLGAGTEAFFGQGTRLTVV.

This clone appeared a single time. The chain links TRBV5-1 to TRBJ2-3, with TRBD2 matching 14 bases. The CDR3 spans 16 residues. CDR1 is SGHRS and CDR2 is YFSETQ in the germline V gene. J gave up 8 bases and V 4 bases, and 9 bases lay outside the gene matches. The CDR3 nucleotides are TGCGCCAGCAGCGCTGCCCCCGGGACTAGCGGGGGTACGCAGTATTTT. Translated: CASSAAPGTSGGTQYF.

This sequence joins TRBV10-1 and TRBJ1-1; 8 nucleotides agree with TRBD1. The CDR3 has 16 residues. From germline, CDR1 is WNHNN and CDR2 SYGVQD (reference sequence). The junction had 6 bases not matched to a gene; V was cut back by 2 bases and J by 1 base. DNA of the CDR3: TGCGCCAGCAGTGAGATTGCAGGGGGCCAGAACACTGAAGCTTTCTTT. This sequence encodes CASSEIAGGQNTEAFF.

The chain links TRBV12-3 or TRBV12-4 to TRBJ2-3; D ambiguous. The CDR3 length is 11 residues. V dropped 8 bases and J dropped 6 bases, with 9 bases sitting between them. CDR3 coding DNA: TGTGCCAGCGGCCACGGGGATACGCAGTATTTT. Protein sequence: CASGHGDTQYF.

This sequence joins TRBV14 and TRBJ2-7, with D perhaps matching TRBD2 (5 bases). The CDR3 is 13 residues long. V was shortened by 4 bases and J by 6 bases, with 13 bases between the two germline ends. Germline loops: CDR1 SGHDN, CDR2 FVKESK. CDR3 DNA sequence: TGTGCCAGCAGCCCCTACAGAGGACTCGAGCAGTACTTC. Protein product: CASSPYRGLEQYF.

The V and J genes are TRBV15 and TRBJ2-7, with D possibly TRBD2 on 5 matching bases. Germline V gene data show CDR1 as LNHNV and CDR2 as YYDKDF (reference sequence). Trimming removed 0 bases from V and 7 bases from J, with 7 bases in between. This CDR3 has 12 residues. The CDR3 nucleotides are TGTGCCACCAGCAGAGATTCGGGGGAGCAGTACTTC. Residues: CATSRDSGEQYF.

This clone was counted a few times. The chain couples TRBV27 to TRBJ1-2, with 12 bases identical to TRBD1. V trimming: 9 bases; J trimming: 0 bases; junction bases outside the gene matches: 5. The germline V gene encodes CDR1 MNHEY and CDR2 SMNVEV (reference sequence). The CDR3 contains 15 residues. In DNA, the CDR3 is TGTGCCAGTTGGGGACAGGGGGCCTCTAACTATGGCTACACCTTC. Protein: CASWGQGASNYGYTF.

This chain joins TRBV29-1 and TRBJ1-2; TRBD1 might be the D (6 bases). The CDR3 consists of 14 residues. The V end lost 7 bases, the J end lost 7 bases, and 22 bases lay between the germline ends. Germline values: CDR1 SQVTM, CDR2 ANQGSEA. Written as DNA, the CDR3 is TGCAGCGCCCCTCGGGGGGCCTCACCTAGTGGCTACACCTTC. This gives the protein CSAPRGASPSGYTF.

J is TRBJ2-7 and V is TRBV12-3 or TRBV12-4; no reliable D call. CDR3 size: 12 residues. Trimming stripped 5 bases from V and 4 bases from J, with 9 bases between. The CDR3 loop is CASSVLVYEQYF. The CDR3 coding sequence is TGTGCCAGCAGTGTGCTCGTATACGAGCAGTACTTC.

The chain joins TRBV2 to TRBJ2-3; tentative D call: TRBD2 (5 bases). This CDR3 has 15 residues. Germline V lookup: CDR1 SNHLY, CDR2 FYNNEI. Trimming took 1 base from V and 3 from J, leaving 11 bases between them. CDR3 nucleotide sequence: TGTGCCAGCAGTGAAGTAGGTAGCGAGACAGATACGCAGTATTTT. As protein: CASSEVGSETDTQYF. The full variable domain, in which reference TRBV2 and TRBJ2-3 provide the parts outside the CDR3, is EPEVTQTPSHQVTQMGQEVILRCVPISNHLYFYWYRQILGQKVEFLVSFYNNEISEKSEIFDDQFSVERPDGSNFTLKIRSTKLEDSAMYFCASSEVGSETDTQYFGPGTRLTVL.

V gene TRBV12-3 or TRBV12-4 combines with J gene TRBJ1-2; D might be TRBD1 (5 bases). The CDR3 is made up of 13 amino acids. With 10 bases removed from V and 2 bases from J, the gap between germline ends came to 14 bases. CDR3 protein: CAITGGKNYGYTF. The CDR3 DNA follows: TGTGCCATTACCGGGGGGAAGAACTATGGCTACACCTTC.

The CDR3 loop is CASSLGQPSSGANVLTF. CDR3 nucleotides: TGCGCCAGCAGCTTGGGGCAGCCCTCCTCTGGGGCCAACGTCCTGACTTTC. The rearrangement uses TRBV5-1 and TRBJ2-6; D call uncertain. The germline CDR1 and CDR2 sequences are SGHRS and YFSETQ. CDR3 size: 17 residues. Trimming took 0 bases from V and 0 from J, leaving 10 bases between them. Supplemented by reference TRBV5-1 and TRBJ2-6, the full variable domain reads KAGVTQTPRYLIKTRGQQVTLSCSPISGHRSVSWYQQTPGQGLQFLFEYFSETQRNKGNFPGRFSGRQFSNSRSEMNVSTLELGDSALYLCASSLGQPSSGANVLTFGAGSRLTVL.

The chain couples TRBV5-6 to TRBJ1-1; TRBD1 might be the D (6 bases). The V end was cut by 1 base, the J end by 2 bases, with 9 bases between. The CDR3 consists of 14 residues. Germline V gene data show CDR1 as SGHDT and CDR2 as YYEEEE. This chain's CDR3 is CASSLQQGNTEAFF. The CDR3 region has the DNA TGTGCCAGCAGCTTGCAACAGGGTAACACTGAAGCTTTCTTT.

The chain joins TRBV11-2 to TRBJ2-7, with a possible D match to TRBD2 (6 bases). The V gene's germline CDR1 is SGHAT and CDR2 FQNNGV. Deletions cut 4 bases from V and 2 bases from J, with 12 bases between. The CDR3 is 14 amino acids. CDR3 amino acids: CASSSGRVPYEQYF. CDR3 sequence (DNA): TGTGCCAGCAGCTCCGGGAGAGTGCCCTACGAGCAGTACTTC.

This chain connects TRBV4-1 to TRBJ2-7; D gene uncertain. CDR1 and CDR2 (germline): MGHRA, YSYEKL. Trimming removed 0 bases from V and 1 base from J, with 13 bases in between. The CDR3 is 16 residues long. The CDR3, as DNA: TGCGCCAGCAGCCAAGATAAGTCACCCGATTCCTACGAGCAGTACTTC. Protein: CASSQDKSPDSYEQYF.

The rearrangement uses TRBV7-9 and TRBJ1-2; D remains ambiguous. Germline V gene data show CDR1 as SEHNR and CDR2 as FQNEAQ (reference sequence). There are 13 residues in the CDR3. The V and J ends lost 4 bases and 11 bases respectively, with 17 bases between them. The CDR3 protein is CASSSTTLGVYTF. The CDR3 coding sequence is TGTGCCAGCAGCTCCACCACTCTCGGGGTGTACACCTTC.

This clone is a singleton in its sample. CDR3 protein: CASSYDRGNSPLHF. In nucleotides, the CDR3 is TGTGCCAGCAGCTACGACAGGGGGAATTCACCCCTCCACTTT. The V gene is TRBV7-9, the J gene TRBJ1-6; 9 positions agree with TRBD1. CDR1 SEHNR and CDR2 FQNEAQ come from the germline V gene (reference sequence). This CDR3 has 14 residues. The junction had 2 bases not matched to a gene; V was cut back by 4 bases and J by 7 bases. Full variable domain (missing parts from reference TRBV7-9 and TRBJ1-6): DTGVSQNPRHKITKRGQNVTFRCDPISEHNRLYWYRQTLGQGPEFLTYFQNEAQLEKSRLLSDRFSAERPKGSFSTLEIQRTEQGDSAMYLCASSYDRGNSPLHFGNGTRLTVT.

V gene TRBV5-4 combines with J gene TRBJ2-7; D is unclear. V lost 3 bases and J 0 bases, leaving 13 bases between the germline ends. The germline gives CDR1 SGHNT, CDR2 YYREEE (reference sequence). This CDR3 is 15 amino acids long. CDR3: CASSSGRTGSYEQYF. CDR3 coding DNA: TGTGCCAGCAGCTCTGGACGGACCGGCTCCTACGAGCAGTACTTC.

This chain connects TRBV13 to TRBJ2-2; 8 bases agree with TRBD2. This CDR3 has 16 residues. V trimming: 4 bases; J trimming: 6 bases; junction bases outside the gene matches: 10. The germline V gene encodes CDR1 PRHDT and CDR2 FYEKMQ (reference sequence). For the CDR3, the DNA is TGTGCCAGCAGCTCGACCGATAGCGGGGAGGCCGGGGAGCTGTTTTTT. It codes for CASSSTDSGEAGELFF.